The 10 T cell receptor beta chains presented below share a single source sample, sequenced in a study of PD-1 blockade in classical Hodgkin lymphoma. Here immunoSEQ multiplex PCR was the method, and the copy in TCRdb shows in-frame clones only, minus some. The sample carries about 41,000 clones, 76% recorded once. After autologous stem cell transplantation all patients relapsed, and prior brentuximab vedotin exposure differed between cohorts. This material consisted of peripheral blood mononuclear cells (PBMCs), taken at baseline. The receptors derive from a human donor with classical Hodgkin lymphoma.

This sequence joins TRBV27 and TRBJ2-4; 7 nucleotides line up with TRBD2. This CDR3 region has 14 residues. The germline V gene encodes CDR1 MNHEY and CDR2 SMNVEV (reference sequence). V trimming: 3 bases; J trimming: 8 bases; junction bases outside the gene matches: 7. CDR3 sequence (DNA): TGTGCCAGCAGTTTGACTAGCCCTCAAGACATTCAGTACTTC. Its translation: CASSLTSPQDIQYF.

V gene TRBV19 combines with J gene TRBJ2-3; D gene unclear. The ends were cut back, 5 bases at V and 2 bases at J, with 8 bases in the middle. Per the germline V gene, CDR1 is LNHDA and CDR2 is SQIVND (reference sequence). This CDR3 is 13 amino acids long. The CDR3, as DNA: TGTGCCAGTAGTTCGCGTGCCACAGATACGCAGTATTTT. Translating it yields CASSSRATDTQYF.

V is TRBV6-6 and J is TRBJ2-7; D perhaps matches TRBD1 (6 bases). V dropped 0 bases and J dropped 0 bases, with 9 bases sitting between them. CDR1 and CDR2 from the germline V gene are MNHNY and SVGAGI (reference sequence). The CDR3 is 15 amino acids. The CDR3 loop is CASSYSRDTSYEQYF. The DNA for the CDR3 is TGTGCCAGCAGTTACTCGAGGGACACCTCCTACGAGCAGTACTTC.

This clone was seen a single time. The chain joins TRBV7-3 to TRBJ2-5, with D perhaps matching TRBD1 or TRBD2 (6 bases each). CDR1 and CDR2 from the germline V gene are SGHTA and FQGTGA. The CDR3 is made up of 14 amino acids. V gave up 1 base and J gave up 4 bases, with 10 bases separating them. CDR3 DNA: TGTGCCAGCAGCTTAAAGGGGGGAGGAGAGACCCAGTACTTC. Translated, it gives CASSLKGGGETQYF. Filled out from reference TRBV7-3 and TRBJ2-5, the complete variable domain reads GAGVSQTPSNKVTEKGKYVELRCDPISGHTALYWYRQSLGQGPEFLIYFQGTGAADDSGLPNDRFFAVRPEGSVSTLKIQRTERGDSAVYLCASSLKGGGETQYFGPGTRLLVL.

The chain combines TRBV5-1 with TRBJ2-2; 13 nucleotides align to TRBD2. This CDR3 spans 18 amino acids. V shed 4 bases, J shed 0 bases, and the junction held 6 bases outside the gene matches. Germline lookup yields CDR1 SGHRS and CDR2 YFSETQ. CDR3 sequence (DNA): TGCGCCAGCAGCGCCGGACTAGCGGGAGTCCCGAACACCGGGGAGCTGTTTTTT. It translates to CASSAGLAGVPNTGELFF.

The genes are TRBV4-1 and TRBJ2-7; D might be TRBD2 (6 bases). Trimming removed 0 bases at V and 3 bases at J, with 12 bases between. The CDR3 length is 15 residues. From germline, CDR1 is MGHRA and CDR2 YSYEKL. CDR3: CASSQDPGVGYEQYF. The CDR3 region has the DNA TGCGCCAGCAGCCAAGATCCGGGAGTGGGCTACGAGCAGTACTTC.

This clone appeared once. The chain combines TRBV7-2 with TRBJ2-7; possibly TRBD2 for D (5 bases). V was cut by 3 bases and J by 2 bases, with 14 bases left in between. CDR1 and CDR2 (germline): SGHTA, FQGNSA. CDR3 size: 15 residues. Here the CDR3 reads CASSFHPSPTYEQYF. CDR3 coding DNA: TGTGCCAGCAGCTTTCACCCTAGCCCTACCTACGAGCAGTACTTC.

This chain connects TRBV19 to TRBJ1-5; TRBD1 is a possible D gene (6 bases). The CDR3 extends over 16 amino acids. The V end lost 4 bases, the J end lost 3 bases, and 16 bases lay between the germline ends. Germline V CDR1 and CDR2: LNHDA, SQIVND (reference sequence). The CDR3 here is CASSNTAGAYNQPQHF. The CDR3 region has the DNA TGTGCCAGTAGTAATACAGCGGGGGCCTACAATCAGCCCCAGCATTTT.

This clone was seen once. The chain carries TRBV7-2 and TRBJ2-7; TRBD1 matches at 7 bases. The CDR3 consists of 15 residues. V gave up 2 bases and J gave up 2 bases; unmatched junction bases: 6. Germline V lookup: CDR1 SGHTA, CDR2 FQGNSA. The CDR3 DNA is TGTGCCAGCAGCTTATTAACACAGGGGACCTACGAGCAGTACTTC. Translated, it gives CASSLLTQGTYEQYF.

The chain is built from TRBV7-2 and TRBJ1-3; 12 nucleotides agree with TRBD1. The CDR3 has 16 amino acids. J gave up 7 bases and V 0 bases, and 4 bases lay outside the gene matches. Germline values: CDR1 SGHTA, CDR2 FQGNSA. Written as DNA, the CDR3 is TGTGCCAGCAGCTTAGCTCCCGGGACAGGGGGCAACACCATATATTTT. It is translated as CASSLAPGTGGNTIYF.